These 32 T cell receptor beta chains were sequenced from one sample in a study of blood T cell repertoires in COVID-19 (dated by TCRdb to 2018 to 2020). The library came from the immunoSEQ multiplex PCR assay. Sourced from immuneACCESS, this table was stored by TCRdb with only in-frame sequences that have V and J called. A share of the clones is absent; for the studies checked, an unresolved V gene accounts for under half, and the remainder has no known explanation. The sample table holds 53,000 or so clones, of which about three quarters were seen once. Together, the top ten hold 22% of the sample. Source material: peripheral blood. These receptors originate from a man in his fifties with active or convalescent COVID-19.

The chain recombines TRBV2 with TRBJ1-6; TRBD1 is a possible D gene (6 bases). The CDR3 sequence is 14 residues long. CDR1 is SNHLY, CDR2 FYNNEI, per germline. V was pared by 5 bases and J by 10 bases, with 15 bases between. The CDR3 loop is CASSLFRGNSPLHF. The CDR3 nucleotides are TGTGCCAGCAGTCTATTCAGGGGAAACTCACCCCTCCACTTT.

CDR3 sequence reads: CASSDGDRGPNEQFF. The DNA of the CDR3 is TGTGCCAGCAGCGATGGGGACAGGGGGCCCAATGAGCAGTTCTTC. The V and J genes are TRBV9 and TRBJ2-1; 12 bases are a match to TRBD1. Germline CDR1 and CDR2: SGDLS and YYNGEE. The CDR3 contains 15 residues. The ends lost 3 bases at V and 6 bases at J; junction bases unmatched: 4. The whole variable domain, filled in from reference TRBV9 and TRBJ2-1, reads DSGVTQTPKHLITATGQRVTLRCSPRSGDLSVYWYQQSLDQGLQFLIQYYNGEERAKGNILERFSAQQFPDLHSELNLSSLELGDSALYFCASSDGDRGPNEQFFGPGTRLTVL.

As DNA, the CDR3 is TGCGCCAGCAGCTTGGAAGGGGCGCGGGGCGGGGAGCTGTTTTTT. Encoded protein: CASSLEGARGGELFF. This chain links TRBV5-1 with TRBJ2-2; D might be TRBD2 (6 bases). Trimming removed 0 bases from V and 7 bases from J, with 13 bases in between. Germline CDR1 is SGHRS and CDR2 is YFSETQ. The CDR3 spans 15 residues. Full variable domain (outside the CDR3, taken from reference TRBV5-1 and TRBJ2-2): KAGVTQTPRYLIKTRGQQVTLSCSPISGHRSVSWYQQTPGQGLQFLFEYFSETQRNKGNFPGRFSGRQFSNSRSEMNVSTLELGDSALYLCASSLEGARGGELFFGEGSRLTVL.

The J gene is TRBJ2-4, the V gene TRBV4-1; a possible D gene is TRBD2 (5 bases). The CDR3 consists of 16 residues. CDR1 MGHRA and CDR2 YSYEKL come from the germline V gene. Trimming pared 0 bases from V and 2 bases from J, leaving 11 bases between. In DNA form, the CDR3 reads TGCGCCAGCAGCCAAGATAGGACGGGGACCAAAAACATTCAGTACTTC. Encoded protein: CASSQDRTGTKNIQYF.

The rearrangement uses TRBV7-7 and TRBJ2-1; D might be TRBD1 (5 bases). Trimming took off 1 base at V and 6 bases at J, with 10 bases between the two ends. Germline V CDR1 and CDR2: SSHAT, FNYEAQ (reference sequence). The CDR3 is 14 amino acids. The CDR3 is CASSLDPGPNEQFF. In nucleotides, the CDR3 is TGTGCCAGCAGCTTAGATCCAGGGCCCAATGAGCAGTTCTTC.

The CDR3 DNA reads as TGTGCCAGTAGTTCGGGGGGGACAGGGAATCAGCCCCAGCATTTT. Its translation: CASSSGGTGNQPQHF. The chain couples TRBV19 to TRBJ1-5; 9 bases match TRBD1. V gave up 5 bases and J gave up 4 bases; unmatched junction bases: 6. Germline CDR1 is LNHDA and CDR2 is SQIVND (reference sequence). CDR3 length: 15 residues. The variable domain in full, completed from reference TRBV19 and TRBJ1-5, reads DGGITQSPKYLFRKEGQNVTLSCEQNLNHDAMYWYRQDPGQGLRLIYYSQIVNDFQKGDIAEGYSVSREKKESFPLTVTSAQKNPTAFYLCASSSGGTGNQPQHFGDGTRLSIL.

This clone has a handful of counts. The rearrangement joins TRBV10-3 to TRBJ2-6, with D possibly matching TRBD2 (5 bases). V was shortened by 3 bases and J by 2 bases, with 8 bases between the two germline ends. From germline, CDR1 is ENHRY and CDR2 SYGVKD. CDR3 length: 15 residues. The CDR3 reads CAISDSGAGANVLTF. In DNA, the CDR3 is TGTGCCATCAGTGATTCCGGGGCTGGGGCCAACGTCCTGACTTTC.

This clone has just a few counts. The J gene is TRBJ1-2, the V gene TRBV30; no reliable D call. The CDR3 extends over 12 amino acids. The V end lost 8 bases, the J end lost 4 bases, and 14 bases lay between the germline ends. Germline-derived CDR1 and CDR2 are GTSNPN and SVGIG (reference sequence). The CDR3 loop is CAGFQFFYGYTF. CDR3 DNA: TGTGCCGGTTTCCAGTTTTTCTATGGCTACACCTTC.

The chain joins TRBV2 to TRBJ1-4; no reliable D call. V lost 3 bases to trimming and J lost 0 bases, with 14 bases between them. The CDR3 sequence is 17 residues long. From germline, CDR1 is SNHLY and CDR2 FYNNEI. For the CDR3, the DNA is TGTGCCAGCAGTGATAGCGGCACTCCAACAACTAATGAAAAACTGTTTTTT. Protein sequence: CASSDSGTPTTNEKLFF. Based on the CDR3 plus reference TRBV2 and TRBJ1-4, the full variable domain is EPEVTQTPSHQVTQMGQEVILRCVPISNHLYFYWYRQILGQKVEFLVSFYNNEISEKSEIFDDQFSVERPDGSNFTLKIRSTKLEDSAMYFCASSDSGTPTTNEKLFFGSGTQLSVL.

The rearrangement links TRBV4-2 to TRBJ2-3; 11 bases align to TRBD1. The length of the CDR3 is 15 residues. Trimming took 3 bases from V and 6 from J; bases not matched to a gene: 5. The V gene's germline CDR1 is LGHNA and CDR2 YNFKEQ. Here the CDR3 reads CASSHLGTGGDTQYF. CDR3 nucleotide sequence: TGTGCCAGCAGCCACCTCGGGACAGGGGGGGATACGCAGTATTTT.

The rearrangement joins TRBV5-6 to TRBJ1-1; perhaps TRBD1 as D (5 bases). CDR1 SGHDT and CDR2 YYEEEE come from the germline V gene. V was trimmed by 0 bases and J by 10 bases, leaving 10 bases between them. The CDR3 loop spans 12 amino acids. CDR3: CASSLVRGTAFF. The CDR3 bases are TGTGCCAGCAGCTTGGTCCGGGGGACAGCTTTCTTT.

The chain links TRBV11-2 to TRBJ1-2; 9 bases match TRBD1. The junction had 6 bases not matched to a gene; V was cut back by 0 bases and J by 4 bases. The CDR3 has 16 residues. Germline assignment: CDR1 SGHAT and CDR2 FQNNGV. The chain's CDR3 is CASSLDPGQGVYGYTF. The CDR3 DNA sequence: TGTGCCAGCAGCTTAGATCCGGGACAGGGAGTCTATGGCTACACCTTC.

V usage is TRBV3-1 (or the pseudogene TRBV3-2) and J usage is TRBJ1-5; D is unclear. The germline V gene encodes CDR1 LGHDT and CDR2 YNNKEL (reference sequence). CDR3 length: 15 residues. V lost 0 bases and J 4 bases, leaving 10 bases between the germline ends. The CDR3 DNA reads TGTGCCAGCAGCCAAGATCTACGAGAAAATCAGCCCCAGCATTTT. Amino acids: CASSQDLRENQPQHF.

The gene calls are TRBV5-1 and TRBJ2-2, with 10 bases fitting TRBD2. V was pared by 7 bases and J by 4 bases, with 4 bases of the junction left unmatched. The CDR3 extends over 14 amino acids. Germline CDR1 reads SGHRS; CDR2 reads YFSETQ. CDR3 DNA: TGCGCCAGCGGAGCGGGAGGGCTCACCGGGGAGCTGTTTTTT. Residues: CASGAGGLTGELFF.

The gene calls are TRBV18 and TRBJ2-3, with 7 bases lining up with TRBD2. The germline CDR1 and CDR2 sequences are KGHSH and LQKENI. The length of the CDR3 is 14 residues. Losses at the gene ends were 3 bases for V and 1 base for J; bases not matched to a gene: 1. The chain's CDR3 is CASSPLAGTDTQYF. The CDR3 DNA sequence: TGTGCCAGCTCACCCCTAGCGGGCACAGATACGCAGTATTTT.

The chain combines TRBV12-5 with TRBJ2-1; TRBD2 might be the D (5 bases). The CDR3 length is 15 residues. Germline V gene sequence: CDR1 LGHNT, CDR2 FRNRAP. V shed 5 bases and J shed 5 bases, with 16 bases lying between them. The CDR3 loop is CASGRVTIGHNEQFF. In nucleotides, the CDR3 is TGTGCTAGTGGTAGGGTGACTATCGGCCACAATGAGCAGTTCTTC.

The chain uses TRBV5-6 and TRBJ2-3; 10 bases are shared with TRBD2. The CDR3 sequence is 16 residues long. V shed 0 bases, J shed 6 bases, and the junction held 7 bases outside the gene matches. Germline values: CDR1 SGHDT, CDR2 YYEEEE. CDR3 in amino acids: CASSLVIAGGWDTQYF. The CDR3 DNA reads TGTGCCAGCAGCTTGGTAATAGCGGGAGGATGGGATACGCAGTATTTT.

The chain has TRBV7-9 and TRBJ2-1, with 10 nucleotides matching TRBD2. The CDR3 is made up of 14 amino acids. CDR1 and CDR2 from the germline V gene are SEHNR and FQNEAQ (reference sequence). The ends lost 2 bases at V and 9 bases at J; junction bases unmatched: 4. The CDR3 is CASSLTSGDSEQFF. CDR3 nucleotides: TGTGCCAGCAGCTTAACTAGCGGGGACAGTGAGCAGTTCTTC. The full variable domain, rest sourced from reference TRBV7-9 and TRBJ2-1, is DTGVSQNPRHKITKRGQNVTFRCDPISEHNRLYWYRQTLGQGPEFLTYFQNEAQLEKSRLLSDRFSAERPKGSFSTLEIQRTEQGDSAMYLCASSLTSGDSEQFFGPGTRLTVL.

Here the CDR3 reads CASSSPVGGAVGGYTF. The DNA of the CDR3 is TGTGCCAGCAGCTCCCCCGTGGGGGGGGCGGTGGGTGGCTACACCTTC. The genes are TRBV13 and TRBJ1-2; weak D call: TRBD1 (6 bases). The germline gives CDR1 PRHDT, CDR2 FYEKMQ (reference sequence). V lost 4 bases to trimming and J lost 7 bases, with 22 bases between them. The CDR3 has 16 residues.

V and J are TRBV29-1 and TRBJ1-2, with no clear D. The CDR3 consists of 12 residues. Trimming pared 5 bases from V and 2 bases from J, leaving 9 bases between. Per the germline V gene, CDR1 is SQVTM and CDR2 is ANQGSEA. The CDR3 sequence: CSVSAGNYGYTF. CDR3 nucleotide sequence: TGCAGCGTTTCCGCGGGAAACTATGGCTACACCTTC.

This sequence joins TRBV6-1 and TRBJ1-5; D might be TRBD1 (6 bases). The ends were cut back, 1 base at V and 6 bases at J, with 16 bases in the middle. Germline CDR1 and CDR2: MNHNS and SASEGT. This CDR3 comprises 16 residues. The CDR3 DNA follows: TGTGCCAGCAGTGAAGTCCCAGGGGCCCCGGCTCAGCCCCAGCATTTT. Amino acid sequence: CASSEVPGAPAQPQHF.

The rearrangement uses TRBV5-5 and TRBJ2-7, with D possibly TRBD2 on 5 matching bases. In germline, CDR1 is SGHKS, CDR2 YYEKEE (reference sequence). V shed 3 bases and J shed 3 bases, with 13 bases lying between them. The CDR3 has 14 amino acids. The CDR3, as DNA: TGTGCCAGCAGCTGGGGAGTGGGCAGCTACGAGCAGTACTTC. Its protein is CASSWGVGSYEQYF. Full variable domain (missing parts from reference TRBV5-5 and TRBJ2-7): DAGVTQSPTHLIKTRGQQVTLRCSPISGHKSVSWYQQVLGQGPQFIFQYYEKEERGRGNFPDRFSARQFPNYSSELNVNALLLGDSALYLCASSWGVGSYEQYFGPGTRLTVT.

The chain employs TRBV5-4 and TRBJ1-2, with a tentative D call TRBD1 (6 bases). The V end was cut by 1 base, the J end by 6 bases, with 13 bases between. The CDR3 spans 14 residues. Germline V gene sequence: CDR1 SGHNT, CDR2 YYREEE (reference sequence). The CDR3 coding sequence is TGTGCCAGCAGCTTGAGGGGGGGCGTGAATGGCTACACCTTC. Protein product: CASSLRGGVNGYTF.

This clone was seen just once. J is TRBJ2-7 and V is TRBV10-3; 12 bases align to TRBD2. Germline CDR1 and CDR2: ENHRY and SYGVKD. The CDR3 extends over 18 amino acids. V trimming: 4 bases; J trimming: 0 bases; junction bases outside the gene matches: 10. CDR3 amino acids: CAISAILAGGDISYEQYF. CDR3 bases: TGTGCCATCAGTGCCATCCTAGCGGGGGGGGACATCTCCTACGAGCAGTACTTC.

This chain joins TRBV9 and TRBJ1-1; D remains unclear. The CDR3 extends over 14 amino acids. Per germline, CDR1 SGDLS and CDR2 YYNGEE. V lost 5 bases, J lost 6 bases, and 17 bases lay in between. The DNA for the CDR3 is TGTGCCAGCAGTCTTACAGAGCTCGGCGCTGAAGCTTTCTTT. Protein product: CASSLTELGAEAFF.

The V and J genes are TRBV4-2 and TRBJ2-1; TRBD2 is a possible D gene (6 bases). The germline gives CDR1 LGHNA, CDR2 YNFKEQ. This CDR3 has 21 residues. V lost 4 bases and J 5 bases, leaving 33 bases between the germline ends. The CDR3 is CASSRYGRQWLVAAANNEQFF. For the CDR3, the DNA is TGTGCCAGCAGCCGATATGGGCGGCAGTGGTTGGTAGCGGCAGCGAACAATGAGCAGTTCTTC.

The V call is TRBV29-1, the J call TRBJ1-2, with D uncertain. V was cut by 7 bases and J by 4 bases, with 16 bases left in between. Per germline, CDR1 SQVTM and CDR2 ANQGSEA. CDR3 size: 13 residues. In DNA form, the CDR3 reads TGCAGCGCCGCCAGGCAGCCAACCTATGGCTACACCTTC. Translating it yields CSAARQPTYGYTF.

The chain has TRBV10-3 and TRBJ1-2; 9 bases are a match to TRBD1. The CDR3 extends over 14 amino acids. J gave up 2 bases and V 10 bases, and 8 bases lay outside the gene matches. Germline V gives CDR1 ENHRY, CDR2 SYGVKD. CDR3 amino acids: CATLPGTGNYGYTF. The CDR3 DNA reads TGTGCCACCCTCCCCGGGACAGGGAACTATGGCTACACCTTC.

The chain uses TRBV7-6 and TRBJ2-7; tentative D call: TRBD1 (7 bases). CDR3 size: 15 residues. Looked up from germline, CDR1 is SGHVS and CDR2 is FNYEAQ. Trimming removed 5 bases at V and 4 bases at J, with 18 bases between. CDR3 loop: CASSQRQGRGYEQYF. The CDR3 DNA follows: TGTGCCAGCAGCCAAAGACAGGGCCGGGGGTACGAGCAGTACTTC.

The CDR3 DNA follows: TGTGCCATCAGTGAGTCGACTTCGGCAGGGACTTATGGCTACACCTTC. It is translated as CAISESTSAGTYGYTF. The chain links TRBV10-3 to TRBJ1-2, with D perhaps TRBD1 (5 bases). This CDR3 comprises 16 residues. Germline CDR1 reads ENHRY; CDR2 reads SYGVKD. V was cut by 0 bases and J by 5 bases, with 16 bases left in between.

J is TRBJ1-5 and V is TRBV30; a possible D gene is TRBD1 (6 bases). The CDR3 runs to 14 residues. The V end lost 2 bases, the J end lost 6 bases, and 14 bases lay between the germline ends. From germline, CDR1 is GTSNPN and CDR2 SVGIG (reference sequence). CDR3 loop: CAWSPGHIRQPQHF. CDR3 coding DNA: TGTGCCTGGAGTCCGGGACACATACGTCAGCCCCAGCATTTT.

V gene TRBV6-1 combines with J gene TRBJ1-4; D is ambiguous. Between the trimmed V and J ends, which lost 0 bases and 8 bases, there was a span of 16 bases. The CDR3 is 16 amino acids. CDR1 and CDR2 (germline): MNHNS, SASEGT. The CDR3 spells CASSEASGGVWEKLFF. The CDR3 DNA follows: TGTGCCAGCAGTGAAGCATCAGGAGGTGTTTGGGAAAAACTGTTTTTT.